The following is a T cell receptor (beta chain) sequence with its context. The clone's antigen remains unknown. No much larger clone is present one base from it, and per-base qualities are unavailable. This sample is drawn from a study of control samples from healthy donors and cancer patients (TCRdb year 2020). CDR1 and CDR2 are read off the germline V gene (reference sequence) as LGHDT and YNNKEL. The CDR3 measures 14 amino acids from cysteine to phenylalanine. Only the CDR3 part of the read is kept: 42 bases, read in frame from the first base. The V end gives up 4 bases and the J end 5 bases, leaving 7 bases in the junction not matched to a gene. Library preparation employed the immunoSEQ multiplex PCR assay. Entries here come from immuneACCESS through TCRdb and include only in-frame sequences with V and J called. Some clones fail to appear in such tables; in the studies checked, an unresolved V gene covers under half of the shortfall, and the cause of the remainder is unknown. The sample table holds 45,000 to 60,000 clones, of which about 85% were seen once. Together, the top ten hold roughly an eighth of the sample.

The chain links TRBV3-1 (or the pseudogene TRBV3-2) with TRBJ2-5; 7 nucleotides in the junction match TRBD1. The TCR was taken from a man aged 60 to 69 with head and neck cancer. Sequenced input: PBMCs. The nucleotide sequence reads TGTGCCAGCAGCCCGCCCACAGGGGTCGAGACCCAGTACTTC. Translated, it gives CASSPPTGVETQYF.